This T cell receptor (beta chain) is from a study of naive and memory T cell subsets. An equimolar mix of two oligonucleotides served as the beta constant-region primer for TRBC1 and TRBC2. TCRdb used MiXCR to reprocess the UMI-ligation and nested PCR reads, holding one entry per CDR3 protein. Here the sample spans 25,000 to 30,000 distinct CDR3 sequences, about 10% being singletons. To note about this clonotype: What it binds is not known.

The CDR3 extends over 17 amino acids. V lost 6 bases and J lost 6; bases outside the gene matches: 10. Per germline, CDR1 KGHDR and CDR2 SFDVKD. After CD4 positive bead selection, the CD4-negative fraction gave CD8 T cells. EMRA cells were CD45RA+CD27-, and effector memory cells CD45RA-CD27-. The study, taken as a whole, reports: Over 95% of naive TCR sequences appeared only once after error correction, unlike memory subsets. Diversity fell and Gini index rose from naive through CM, EM, EMRA.

The chain has TRBV24-1 and TRBJ2-3; TRBD2 aligns across 14 bases. This TCR was recovered from a human donor in good health. Material for sequencing was effector memory CD4+ T cells from blood. Sample subset: effector memory, CD45RA- CD27-. CDR3 coding DNA: TGTGCCACCAGTCGCCCGACTAGCGGGAGGGAGGATGATACGCAGTATTTT. Its protein product is CATSRPTSGREDDTQYF.